This T cell receptor (beta chain) came from a study of a mutant IDH1 vaccine in newly diagnosed glioma. Study-wide context: Eight vaccinations went to patients in weeks 1, 3, 5, 7, 11, 15, 19, 23. Most patients had radiochemotherapy with temozolomide before enrollment; others had one alone. Points from the study as a whole: Pseudoprogression seemed unlinked to shifts in top peripheral T cell clonotypes.

Repertoires were generated with immunoSEQ multiplex PCR, while TCRdb's copy carries only in-frame clones and drops some. Of under 150,000 clones listed, 85% to 90% are singletons. Notes on this clone: Its antigen is unidentified.

V lost 0 bases and J lost 6, with 7 bases in between. Germline values: CDR1 SGHRS, CDR2 YFSETQ. This CDR3 contains 12 residues. The sample's time point: week 11, during vaccination. A single vaccine dose contained 300 ug of mutant IDH1 20-mer peptide, and topical imiquimod was used with it. V and J are TRBV5-1 and TRBJ2-7; D is unresolved. The receptor's source is a woman aged 50 to 60 with glioma. Sequenced material: PBMCs, taken from a glioma patient whose treatment included an IDH1 peptide vaccine. This chain's CDR3 is CASSLEGSEQYF. The CDR3 DNA reads TGCGCCAGCAGCTTGGAGGGAAGCGAGCAGTACTTC.